This section outlines one T cell receptor (beta chain) sequence together with its context. Its antigen remains unknown. The CDR3 length is 12 residues. Trimming removed 4 bases at V and 7 bases at J, with 7 bases between. Germline V gene data show CDR1 as MGHRA and CDR2 as YSYEKL. The data derive from a study of cytomegalovirus exposure and HLA in healthy donors. Study outcomes and limitations: Further analysis, carried out later, found HLA-associated TCR beta chains more clonally expanded than equally common other chains. In vitro assays verified that a few CMV-associated chains recognized CMV antigens specifically. Per published accounts, TCR beta sequences correctly predicted the HLA-A and HLA-B alleles of most subjects. It was in a later analysis that TCR association rates were seen to vary by HLA locus, highest for DRB1 and lowest for HLA-C.

It was with 60 Vbeta and 13 Jbeta primers that the PCR ran. Libraries were prepared by immunoSEQ multiplex PCR; TCRdb keeps only in-frame clonotypes and omits some of them. The sample yields about 210,000 clones, more than 75% seen once. This chain connects TRBV4-1 to TRBJ2-2; D is unclear. The receptor was derived from a male donor in good health and CMV-seropositive. Sequencing was carried out using PBMCs. CDR3 DNA: TGCGCCAGCAGCCCCCTCTACGGGGAGCTGTTTTTT. It translates to CASSPLYGELFF.